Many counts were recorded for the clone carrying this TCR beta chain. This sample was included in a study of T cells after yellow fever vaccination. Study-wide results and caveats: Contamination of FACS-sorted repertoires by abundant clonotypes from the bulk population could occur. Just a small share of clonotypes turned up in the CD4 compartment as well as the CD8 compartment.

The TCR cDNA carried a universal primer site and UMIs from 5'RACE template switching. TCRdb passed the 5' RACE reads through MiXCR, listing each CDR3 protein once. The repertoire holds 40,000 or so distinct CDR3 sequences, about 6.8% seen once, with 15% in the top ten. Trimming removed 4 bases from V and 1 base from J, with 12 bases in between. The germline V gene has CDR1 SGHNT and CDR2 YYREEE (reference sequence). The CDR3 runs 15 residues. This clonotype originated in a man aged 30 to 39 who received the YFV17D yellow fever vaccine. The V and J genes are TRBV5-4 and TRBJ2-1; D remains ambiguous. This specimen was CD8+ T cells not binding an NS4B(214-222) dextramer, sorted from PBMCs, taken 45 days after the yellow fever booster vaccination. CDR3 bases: TGTGCCAGCAGCCCGCTAGAACTTTCCTACAATGAGCAGTTCTTC. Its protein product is CASSPLELSYNEQFF.